Presented here are 7 T cell receptor beta chains from one specimen sequenced in a study of OX40 agonist ivuxolimab in advanced cancers. The protocol used for the library was the immunoSEQ multiplex PCR assay. Drawn from immuneACCESS, this table holds only the in-frame rearrangements with V and J called that TCRdb kept. Clones are partly lost; checked studies trace under half to an unresolved V gene and leave the rest unexplained. This sample gives some 86,000 clones in total; 80% to 95% of them show up just once. The ten largest clones capture about 6.6% of the sample. The sequencing here drew on CD4+ or CD8+ T cells sorted from blood, taken in a trial of the OX40 agonist ivuxolimab. These receptors were collected from an adult with an advanced solid tumor such as melanoma, head and neck, liver or kidney cancer.

The chain has TRBV14 and TRBJ1-1, with a tentative D call TRBD1 (6 bases). This CDR3 spans 14 amino acids. V was clipped by 3 bases and J by 0 bases, with 8 bases between them. The germline gives CDR1 SGHDN, CDR2 FVKESK. The CDR3 DNA reads TGTGCCAGCAGCCACAGGGGAATGAACACTGAAGCTTTCTTT. It is translated as CASSHRGMNTEAFF.

The J gene is TRBJ2-1, the V gene TRBV27, with 11 bases lining up with TRBD2. With V trimmed by 5 bases and J by 7 bases, 10 bases remained unmatched. Looked up from germline, CDR1 is MNHEY and CDR2 is SMNVEV (reference sequence). There are 16 residues in the CDR3. The CDR3 nucleotides are TGTGCCAGCAGTAACCGATTAGCGGGAGGGTATAATGAGCAGTTCTTC. Encoded protein: CASSNRLAGGYNEQFF.

The CDR3 region has the DNA TGTGCCAGCAGCTTATTTGCAGGGGAAGATACGCAGTATTTT. Translating it yields CASSLFAGEDTQYF. This chain connects TRBV7-9 to TRBJ2-3, with D maybe TRBD1 (6 bases). Looked up from germline, CDR1 is SEHNR and CDR2 is FQNEAQ (reference sequence). The V gene lost 2 bases and the J gene lost 5 bases, with 11 bases spanning the gap. The CDR3 totals 14 residues.

J is TRBJ2-3 and V is TRBV18; 9 nucleotides line up with TRBD1. With V trimmed by 6 bases and J by 2 bases, 12 bases remained unmatched. This CDR3 is 17 amino acids long. CDR1 is KGHSH and CDR2 is LQKENI in the germline V gene. Here the CDR3 DNA reads TGTGCCAGCTCGCCCTTCCATGGACAGGGGTCCACAGATACGCAGTATTTT. This encodes CASSPFHGQGSTDTQYF.

V and J are TRBV27 and TRBJ2-3; perhaps TRBD2 as D (6 bases). Germline-derived CDR1 and CDR2 are MNHEY and SMNVEV (reference sequence). The ends were cut back, 7 bases at V and 2 bases at J, with 16 bases in the middle. This CDR3 region has 15 residues. CDR3: CASTSPRGPTDTQYF. As DNA, the CDR3 is TGTGCCAGCACCTCACCGCGGGGTCCCACAGATACGCAGTATTTT.

The V gene is TRBV2, the J gene TRBJ2-1; 8 bases agree with TRBD2. Germline V gene lookup returns CDR1 SNHLY and CDR2 FYNNEI. The CDR3 is 15 residues long. J lost 3 bases, V lost 10 bases, and 11 bases had no gene match. CDR3 in DNA: TGTGCCACAACTCTCGACGCGGGGGGCTACAATGAGCAGTTCTTC. It specifies CATTLDAGGYNEQFF.

The chain joins TRBV19 to TRBJ2-1; TRBD2 matches at 12 bases. Germline V gene sequence: CDR1 LNHDA, CDR2 SQIVND (reference sequence). This CDR3 region has 16 residues. After removal of 4 bases from V and 3 bases from J, the junction contained 4 bases not matched to a gene. The CDR3 protein is CASSKLAGGRYNEQFF. The CDR3 DNA reads TGTGCCAGTAGTAAGCTAGCGGGAGGGCGCTACAATGAGCAGTTCTTC.